A single sample gave rise to the 29 T cell receptor beta chains below, sequenced in a study of T cells in Graves' hyperthyroidism and ophthalmopathy. What was amplified from RNA transcripts were TCR beta CDR3 regions. Primed by the HTBI set, a first-round RT-PCR was run on the TCR CDR3. Via MiXCR, TCRdb re-called the multiplex PCR reads, giving one row per CDR3 protein. This table holds about 400,000 distinct CDR3 sequences, roughly 13% found once. The sample was blood. All receptors come from a man aged 50 or older with Graves' ophthalmopathy.

This clonotype was found many times. The chain recombines TRBV20-1 with TRBJ2-5; 12 bases line up with TRBD2. This CDR3 contains 14 residues. Germline V gene sequence: CDR1 DFQATT, CDR2 SNEGSKA (reference sequence). V dropped 2 bases and J dropped 4; count of bases not matched to a gene: 2. As DNA, the CDR3 is TGCAGTGCTAGACTAGCGGGAGGGCGAGAGACCCAGTACTTC. Translation: CSARLAGGRETQYF.

There are many counts of this clonotype. The chain's CDR3 is CASSLRDRTNEKLFF. CDR3 nucleotide sequence: TGTGCCAGCTCACTCCGGGACAGGACTAATGAAAAACTGTTTTTT. The chain carries TRBV18 and TRBJ1-4; 8 bases line up with TRBD1. The CDR3 sequence is 15 residues long. The V gene's germline CDR1 is KGHSH and CDR2 LQKENI. V was clipped by 4 bases and J by 2 bases; unmatched bases: 3.

The chain uses TRBV7-9 and TRBJ1-1, with 8 bases fitting TRBD1. The V and J ends lost 1 base and 7 bases, in that order; junction bases with no gene match: 8. CDR3 length: 15 residues. The germline V gene encodes CDR1 SEHNR and CDR2 FQNEAQ (reference sequence). CDR3 sequence reads: CASSLGQGAQSEAFF. The CDR3 coding sequence is TGTGCCAGCAGCTTAGGGCAGGGGGCGCAAAGTGAAGCTTTCTTT.

This clonotype was seen repeatedly, ten times or more. The V call is TRBV20-1, the J call TRBJ2-7; possibly TRBD2 for D (5 bases). V dropped 0 bases and J dropped 3 bases, with 12 bases sitting between them. The CDR3 runs to 14 residues. From germline, CDR1 is DFQATT and CDR2 SNEGSKA (reference sequence). The CDR3, as DNA: TGCAGTGCTAGAGATCGAGGGATCTTCTACGAGCAGTACTTC. This codes for CSARDRGIFYEQYF.

This clonotype showed up many times. The chain recombines TRBV20-1 with TRBJ1-1; TRBD1 matches 10 bases. CDR3 length equals 16 residues. Germline trimming cut 1 base from V and 4 bases from J; bases unmatched to any gene: 9. Germline V CDR1 and CDR2: DFQATT, SNEGSKA (reference sequence). CDR3 DNA sequence: TGCAGTGCTAGAGCCGGGACAGGGGCGGCGGGCACTGAAGCTTTCTTT. Translated, it gives CSARAGTGAAGTEAFF.

Of note for this clonotype: A much larger clone lies a single base off, so this may be a read error. This chain connects TRBV6-1 to TRBJ1-5; D may be TRBD1 (5 bases). CDR3 length: 13 amino acids. CDR1 MNHNS and CDR2 SASEGT come from the germline V gene. The V and J ends lost 7 bases and 6 bases respectively, with 13 bases between them. Written as DNA, the CDR3 is TGTGCCAGCATGGACACAAGTCTTCAGCCCCAGCATTTT. Translated, it gives CASMDTSLQPQHF.

In its sample, this clonotype was seen many times. The chain is built from TRBV30 and TRBJ2-4; maybe TRBD1 (5 bases). Germline V lookup: CDR1 GTSNPN, CDR2 SVGIG (reference sequence). This CDR3 has 13 residues. V was cut by 2 bases and J by 3 bases, with 8 bases left in between. The CDR3 reads CAWSRDSKNIQYF. Here the CDR3 DNA reads TGTGCCTGGAGTCGCGACAGCAAAAACATTCAGTACTTC.

This clonotype has ten or more counts. The gene calls are TRBV20-1 and TRBJ2-7; 9 bases are a match to TRBD1. The J segment lost 8 bases and the V segment lost 8 bases, leaving 16 bases of the junction unmatched. CDR3 length equals 14 residues. CDR1 is DFQATT, CDR2 SNEGSKA, per germline (reference sequence). The chain's CDR3 is CSTSLGDRAGKQYF. DNA for the CDR3: TGCAGTACCTCCCTTGGGGACAGGGCGGGGAAGCAGTACTTC.

The rearrangement uses TRBV10-3 and TRBJ2-7; D gene unclear. Trimming removed 0 bases from V and 7 bases from J, with 4 bases in between. Germline CDR1 ENHRY, CDR2 SYGVKD. There are 11 residues in the CDR3. The CDR3 reads CAISESWEQYF. CDR3 DNA sequence: TGTGCCATCAGTGAGTCCTGGGAGCAGTACTTC.

On this clonotype itself: A read error may explain this, as a much larger clone is one base away. This chain uses TRBV30 with TRBJ2-1; D is uncertain. Germline CDR1 reads GTSNPN; CDR2 reads SVGIG (reference sequence). The CDR3 is 12 residues long. V lost 5 bases and J 2 bases, leaving 7 bases between the germline ends. The CDR3 sequence: CAWEIPYNEQFF. The CDR3 bases are TGTGCCTGGGAGATCCCCTACAATGAGCAGTTCTTC.

This clonotype has ten or more counts. This rearrangement joins TRBV20-1 to TRBJ2-3; 9 positions match TRBD2. Trimming cost V 1 base and J 5 bases; bases outside gene matches: 7. There are 15 residues in the CDR3. Germline V CDR1 and CDR2: DFQATT, SNEGSKA (reference sequence). CDR3 residues: CSARGSEAGGDTQYF. In nucleotides, the CDR3 is TGCAGTGCTAGAGGCTCAGAAGCGGGAGGAGATACGCAGTATTTT.

This clonotype was observed many times. The V gene is TRBV28, the J gene TRBJ1-4; TRBD1 aligns across 7 bases. From germline, CDR1 is MDHEN and CDR2 SYDVKM. This CDR3 spans 14 amino acids. Trimming took 6 bases from V and 4 from J; bases not matched to a gene: 5. In DNA, the CDR3 is TGTGCCAGCAGATTAGCAGGGGGTAATGAAAAACTGTTTTTT. Protein product: CASRLAGGNEKLFF.

This clonotype was seen only a few times. The chain has TRBV19 and TRBJ2-6; D remains unclear. CDR1 is LNHDA and CDR2 is SQIVND in the germline V gene (reference sequence). The CDR3 is 16 residues long. The V gene lost 5 bases and the J gene lost 2 bases, with 13 bases spanning the gap. CDR3 DNA sequence: TGTGCCAGTAGTCCGCGCCCTAAGGCTGGGGCCAACGTCCTGACTTTC. It is translated as CASSPRPKAGANVLTF.

This clonotype was counted at least ten times. The rearrangement uses TRBV20-1 and TRBJ2-7, with unresolved D. Germline CDR1 DFQATT, CDR2 SNEGSKA (reference sequence). The CDR3 contains 9 residues. The ends were cut back, 5 bases at V and 6 bases at J, with 5 bases in the middle. The CDR3 region is CSAGPEQYF. As DNA, the CDR3 is TGCAGTGCTGGTCCCGAGCAGTACTTC.

This clonotype was seen only once. This may come from a read error, since a much larger clone is one base off. The chain uses TRBV9 and TRBJ2-1; 12 bases line up with TRBD2. The germline CDR1 and CDR2 sequences are SGDLS and YYNGEE. CDR3 size: 16 residues. CDR3 in amino acids: CASSPGLAGNYNEQLF. In DNA, the CDR3 is TGTGCCAGCAGCCCCGGACTAGCGGGGAACTACAATGAGCAGCTCTTC.

This clonotype was recorded a few times. This clone may be a read error of a much larger clone one base away. The CDR3 DNA reads as TGTGCCAGCAGACAGGGACCTAGCTCCTGCGAGCAGTACTTC. Its protein is CASRQGPSSCEQYF. The V and J genes are TRBV6-1 and TRBJ2-7, with D possibly being TRBD1 (6 bases). The CDR3 totals 14 residues. Germline CDR1 is MNHNS and CDR2 is SASEGT.

In this sample, this clonotype turned up many times. V is TRBV11-2 and J is TRBJ2-5, with TRBD1 as a possible D gene (6 bases). Trimming shortened V by 4 bases and J by 2 bases, and 11 bases separated the two germline ends. The CDR3 length is 14 residues. Germline V gene sequence: CDR1 SGHAT, CDR2 FQNNGV. The CDR3 protein is CASSSNREQETQYF. In DNA, the CDR3 is TGTGCCAGCAGCTCCAACAGGGAACAAGAGACCCAGTACTTC.

V is TRBV20-1 and J is TRBJ2-1; D is uncertain. Trimming removed 5 bases at V and 3 bases at J, with 11 bases between. The germline gives CDR1 DFQATT, CDR2 SNEGSKA (reference sequence). This CDR3 contains 13 residues. The CDR3: CSAVDNFYNEQFF. The CDR3 DNA is TGCAGTGCTGTCGACAACTTCTACAATGAGCAGTTCTTC.

This clonotype was detected only a few times. This rearrangement joins TRBV12-5 to TRBJ1-5; D call uncertain. The CDR3 is 13 amino acids. V was cut by 3 bases and J by 6 bases, with 9 bases left in between. Per the germline V gene, CDR1 is LGHNT and CDR2 is FRNRAP. The CDR3 protein is CASGFLPGQPQHF. The DNA of the CDR3 is TGTGCTAGTGGTTTTTTACCAGGTCAGCCCCAGCATTTT.

Notes on this clonotype: Given the absence of the conserved phenylalanine or tryptophan at the CDR3 end, a read error is likely. The chain recombines TRBV20-1 with TRBJ2-5; the match to TRBD2 covers 7 bases. Per the germline V gene, CDR1 is DFQATT and CDR2 is SNEGSKA (reference sequence). The CDR3 sequence is 13 residues long. With V trimmed by 6 bases and J by 5 bases, 9 bases remained unmatched. The CDR3 loop reads CSAELSGKETQYL. The CDR3 nucleotides are TGCAGTGCCGAGCTGAGCGGGAAGGAGACCCAGTACCTC.

This clonotype showed up just a few times. The chain carries TRBV6-1 and TRBJ2-5; 10 bases map to TRBD2. This CDR3 is 16 amino acids long. The germline CDR1 and CDR2 sequences are MNHNS and SASEGT. Trimming removed 7 bases from V and 5 bases from J; junction bases left unmatched: 13. CDR3 nucleotides: TGTGCCAGCACGGAGCTAGCGGGAGCGGGTGGTGAGACCCAGTACTTC. It yields the protein CASTELAGAGGETQYF.

The genes are TRBV12-3 or TRBV12-4 and TRBJ2-7, with 9 bases fitting TRBD2. Trimming took 3 bases from V and 4 from J; bases not matched to a gene: 7. The CDR3 runs to 15 residues. The CDR3 sequence is CASSLDSTSGYEQYF. In DNA, the CDR3 is TGTGCCAGCAGTTTGGACAGTACTAGCGGGTACGAGCAGTACTTC.

This clonotype was seen ten or more times. The chain couples TRBV7-9 to TRBJ2-3; no clear D. The V end was cut by 1 base, the J end by 5 bases, with 16 bases between. Germline loops: CDR1 SEHNR, CDR2 FQNEAQ (reference sequence). There are 16 residues in the CDR3. Here the CDR3 DNA reads TGTGCCAGCAGCTTAGGTCAGTTTGGCACCCAAGATACGCAGTATTTT. This gives the protein CASSLGQFGTQDTQYF.

This clonotype was counted many times. CDR3 loop: CASSYSRAQSNTEAFF. CDR3 bases: TGTGCCAGCAGTTACTCGAGGGCACAGTCGAACACTGAAGCTTTCTTT. V and J are TRBV6-6 and TRBJ1-1; D call uncertain. The CDR3 has 16 residues. CDR1 is MNHNY, CDR2 SVGAGI, per germline (reference sequence). V was shortened by 0 bases and J by 1 base, with 12 bases between the two germline ends.

Many counts were recorded for this clonotype. J is TRBJ1-3 and V is TRBV3-1; perhaps TRBD1 as D (5 bases). The CDR3 loop spans 14 amino acids. Deletions cut 3 bases from V and 10 bases from J, with 16 bases between. In germline, CDR1 is LGHDT, CDR2 YNNKEL (reference sequence). The CDR3 reads CASSQTDGSGTIYF. The CDR3 bases are TGTGCCAGCAGCCAGACAGACGGAAGCGGGACCATATATTTT.

This clonotype turned up a few times. The J gene is TRBJ2-4, the V gene TRBV20-1, with 7 bases aligning to TRBD1. With 1 base clipped from V and 1 base from J, the junction kept 10 bases outside the gene matches. This CDR3 is built from 17 residues. The V gene's germline CDR1 is DFQATT and CDR2 SNEGSKA (reference sequence). CDR3 sequence reads: CSARAVLGGAAKNIQYF. The CDR3 bases are TGCAGTGCTAGAGCCGTCCTAGGGGGCGCGGCCAAAAACATTCAGTACTTC.

The chain is built from TRBV28 and TRBJ1-1, with D possibly matching TRBD1 (6 bases). Trimming shortened V by 5 bases and J by 2 bases, and 12 bases separated the two germline ends. Germline lookup yields CDR1 MDHEN and CDR2 SYDVKM. CDR3 length equals 14 residues. The CDR3 sequence is CASSPDSSNTEAFF. The CDR3, as DNA: TGTGCCAGCAGTCCGGACAGTTCCAACACTGAAGCTTTCTTT. Full variable domain (rest looked up from reference TRBV28 and TRBJ1-1): DVKVTQSSRYLVKRTGEKVFLECVQDMDHENMFWYRQDPGLGLRLIYFSYDVKMKEKGDIPEGYSVSREKKERFSLILESASTNQTSMYLCASSPDSSNTEAFFGQGTRLTVV.

This clonotype was recorded at least ten times. The rearrangement joins TRBV6-2 or TRBV6-3 to TRBJ1-5; possibly TRBD1 for D (5 bases). CDR1 is MNHEY and CDR2 is SVGEGT in the germline V gene. This CDR3 spans 18 amino acids. The ends were cut back, 6 bases at V and 6 bases at J, with 27 bases in the middle. The CDR3 sequence is CASSSGLLGRVGSQPQHF. The CDR3 DNA reads as TGTGCCAGCAGCTCCGGTCTGCTTGGCAGGGTGGGCAGTCAGCCCCAGCATTTT.

Ten or more counts support this clonotype. CDR3 in DNA: TGCAGTGCTATGGGACACACAAAAGACCAAGAGACCCAGTACTTC. Protein product: CSAMGHTKDQETQYF. The gene calls are TRBV20-1 and TRBJ2-5; maybe TRBD1 (6 bases). V lost 4 bases to trimming and J lost 0 bases, with 15 bases between them. The CDR3 spans 15 residues. Germline CDR1 and CDR2: DFQATT and SNEGSKA (reference sequence).